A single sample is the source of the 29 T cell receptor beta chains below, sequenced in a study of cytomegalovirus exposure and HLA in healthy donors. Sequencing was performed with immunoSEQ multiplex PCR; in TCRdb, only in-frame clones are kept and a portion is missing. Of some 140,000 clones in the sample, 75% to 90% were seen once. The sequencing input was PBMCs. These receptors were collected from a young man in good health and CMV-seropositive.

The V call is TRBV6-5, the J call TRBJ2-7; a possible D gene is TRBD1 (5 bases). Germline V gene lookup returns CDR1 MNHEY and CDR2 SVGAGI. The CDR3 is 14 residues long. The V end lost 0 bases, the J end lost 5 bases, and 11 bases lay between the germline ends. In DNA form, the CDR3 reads TGTGCCAGCAGTTACTCTTGGCAGGGCCACGAGCAGTACTTC. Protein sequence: CASSYSWQGHEQYF.

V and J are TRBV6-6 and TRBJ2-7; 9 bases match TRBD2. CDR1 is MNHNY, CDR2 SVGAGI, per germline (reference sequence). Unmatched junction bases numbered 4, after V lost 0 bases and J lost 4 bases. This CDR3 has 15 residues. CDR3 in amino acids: CASSYSPSGRYEQYF. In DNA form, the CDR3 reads TGTGCCAGCAGTTACTCACCCAGCGGGAGGTACGAGCAGTACTTC.

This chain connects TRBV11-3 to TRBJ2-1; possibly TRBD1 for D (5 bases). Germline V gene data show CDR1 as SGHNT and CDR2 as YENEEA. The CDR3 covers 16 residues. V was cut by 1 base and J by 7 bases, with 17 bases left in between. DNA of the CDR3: TGTGCCAGCAGCTTAGGGGTCGGCAGGGTTAAAAATGAGCAGTTCTTC. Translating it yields CASSLGVGRVKNEQFF.

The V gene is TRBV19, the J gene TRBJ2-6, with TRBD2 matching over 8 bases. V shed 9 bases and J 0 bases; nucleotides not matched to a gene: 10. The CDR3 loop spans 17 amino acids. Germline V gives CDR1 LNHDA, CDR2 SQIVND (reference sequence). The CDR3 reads CASQSGGLISGANVLTF. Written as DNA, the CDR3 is TGTGCCAGCCAAAGCGGGGGACTGATCTCTGGGGCCAACGTCCTGACTTTC.

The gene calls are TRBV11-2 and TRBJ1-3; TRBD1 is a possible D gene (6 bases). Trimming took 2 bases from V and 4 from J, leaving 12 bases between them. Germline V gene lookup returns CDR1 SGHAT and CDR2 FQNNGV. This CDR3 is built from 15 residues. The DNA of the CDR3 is TGTGCCAGCAGCTTAATGGGGGGGCCCGGAAACACCATATATTTT. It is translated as CASSLMGGPGNTIYF.

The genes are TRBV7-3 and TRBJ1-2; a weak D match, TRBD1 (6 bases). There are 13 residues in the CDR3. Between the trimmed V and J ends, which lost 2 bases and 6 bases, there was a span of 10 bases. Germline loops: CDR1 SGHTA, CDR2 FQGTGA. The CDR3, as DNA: TGTGCCAGCAGCTTAGGACAGAACGATGGCTACACCTTC. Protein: CASSLGQNDGYTF.

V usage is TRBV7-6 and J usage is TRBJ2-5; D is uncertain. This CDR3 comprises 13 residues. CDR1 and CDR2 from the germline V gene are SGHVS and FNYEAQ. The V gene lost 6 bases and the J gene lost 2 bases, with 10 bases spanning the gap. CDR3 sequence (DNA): TGTGCCAGCAGTCCCCTAATTCAAGAGACCCAGTACTTC. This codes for CASSPLIQETQYF.

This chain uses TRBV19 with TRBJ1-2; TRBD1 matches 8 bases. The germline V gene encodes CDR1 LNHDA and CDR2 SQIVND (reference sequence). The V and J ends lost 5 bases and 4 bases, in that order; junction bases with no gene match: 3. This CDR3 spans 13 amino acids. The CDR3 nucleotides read TGTGCCAGTAGTGCCGGGACAGGCTATGGCTACACCTTC. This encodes CASSAGTGYGYTF.

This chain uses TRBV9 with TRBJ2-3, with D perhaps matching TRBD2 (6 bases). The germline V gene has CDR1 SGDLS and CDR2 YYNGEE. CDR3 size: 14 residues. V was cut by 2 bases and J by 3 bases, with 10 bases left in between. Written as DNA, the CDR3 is TGTGCCAGCAGCGTGAAGGGAGGTACAGATACGCAGTATTTT. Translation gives CASSVKGGTDTQYF.

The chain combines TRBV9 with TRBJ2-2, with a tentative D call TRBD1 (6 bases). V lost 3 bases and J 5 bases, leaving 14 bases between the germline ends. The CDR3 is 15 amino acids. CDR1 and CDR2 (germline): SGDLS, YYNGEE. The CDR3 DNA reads TGTGCCAGCAGCGCCAGCCATAGGGGGACCGGGGAGCTGTTTTTT. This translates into CASSASHRGTGELFF.

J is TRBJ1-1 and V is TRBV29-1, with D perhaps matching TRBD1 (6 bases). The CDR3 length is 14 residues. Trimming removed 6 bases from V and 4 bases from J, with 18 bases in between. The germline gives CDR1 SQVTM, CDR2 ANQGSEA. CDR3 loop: CSVGAIRGSTEAFF. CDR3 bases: TGCAGCGTCGGGGCGATTAGGGGGAGCACTGAAGCTTTCTTT. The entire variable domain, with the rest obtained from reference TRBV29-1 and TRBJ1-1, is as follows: SAVISQKPSRDICQRGTSLTIQCQVDSQVTMMFWYRQQPGQSLTLIATANQGSEATYESGFVIDKFPISRPNLTFSTLTVSNMSPEDSSIYLCSVGAIRGSTEAFFGQGTRLTVV.

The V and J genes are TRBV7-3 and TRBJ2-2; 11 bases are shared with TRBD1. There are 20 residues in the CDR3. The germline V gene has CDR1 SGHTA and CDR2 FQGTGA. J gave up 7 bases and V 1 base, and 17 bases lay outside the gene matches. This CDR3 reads CASSLIPRTGGAEYNGELFF. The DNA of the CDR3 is TGTGCCAGCAGCTTAATTCCCCGGACAGGGGGCGCAGAATATAACGGGGAGCTGTTTTTT.

This chain's CDR3 is CASSRPDRASTEAFF. In nucleotides, the CDR3 is TGTGCCAGCTCACGCCCGGACAGGGCGTCCACTGAAGCTTTCTTT. V usage is TRBV18 and J usage is TRBJ1-1; 8 nucleotides match TRBD1. The V gene's germline CDR1 is KGHSH and CDR2 LQKENI. The ends lost 4 bases at V and 4 bases at J; junction bases unmatched: 8. The CDR3 covers 15 residues.

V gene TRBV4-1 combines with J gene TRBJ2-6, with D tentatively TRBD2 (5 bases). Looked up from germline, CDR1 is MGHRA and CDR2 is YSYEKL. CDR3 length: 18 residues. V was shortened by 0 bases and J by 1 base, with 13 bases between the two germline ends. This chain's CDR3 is CASSQDLTDFSGANVLTF. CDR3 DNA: TGCGCCAGCAGCCAAGACCTTACGGACTTTTCTGGGGCCAACGTCCTGACTTTC.

CDR3 DNA: TGTGCCAGCAGCGTAGGGGGACTAGCAAATGAGCAGTTCTTC. Translation: CASSVGGLANEQFF. This chain links TRBV9 with TRBJ2-1, with 9 bases that match TRBD2. The germline V gene encodes CDR1 SGDLS and CDR2 YYNGEE. Germline trimming cut 0 bases from V and 7 bases from J; bases unmatched to any gene: 2. The length of the CDR3 is 14 residues. Drawing the rest from reference TRBV9 and TRBJ2-1, the complete variable domain is DSGVTQTPKHLITATGQRVTLRCSPRSGDLSVYWYQQSLDQGLQFLIQYYNGEERAKGNILERFSAQQFPDLHSELNLSSLELGDSALYFCASSVGGLANEQFFGPGTRLTVL.

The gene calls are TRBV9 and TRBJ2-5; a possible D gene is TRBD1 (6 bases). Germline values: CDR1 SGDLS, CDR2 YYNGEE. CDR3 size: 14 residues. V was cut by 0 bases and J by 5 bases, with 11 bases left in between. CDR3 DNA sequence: TGTGCCAGCAGCGTAGAGACAGGCAGGGAGACCCAGTACTTC. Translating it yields CASSVETGRETQYF.

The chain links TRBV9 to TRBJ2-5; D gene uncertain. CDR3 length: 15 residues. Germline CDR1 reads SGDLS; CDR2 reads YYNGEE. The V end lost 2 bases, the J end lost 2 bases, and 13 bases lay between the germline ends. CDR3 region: CASSVAGTKQETQYF. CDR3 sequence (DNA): TGTGCCAGCAGCGTGGCAGGAACCAAACAAGAGACCCAGTACTTC.

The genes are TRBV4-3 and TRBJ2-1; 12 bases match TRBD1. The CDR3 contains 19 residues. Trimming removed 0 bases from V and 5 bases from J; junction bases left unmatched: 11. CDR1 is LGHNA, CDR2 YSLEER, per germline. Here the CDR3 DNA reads TGCGCCAGCAGCCAAGAGCCTTTTCCGGGACAGGGGGCCGACAATGAGCAGTTCTTC. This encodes CASSQEPFPGQGADNEQFF.

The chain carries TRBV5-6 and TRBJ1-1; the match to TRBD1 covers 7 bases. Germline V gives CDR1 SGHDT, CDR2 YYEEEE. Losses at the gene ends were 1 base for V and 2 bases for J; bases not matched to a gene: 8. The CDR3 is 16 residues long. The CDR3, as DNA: TGTGCCAGCAGCTTGTGGACGGGACAGAGAAACACTGAAGCTTTCTTT. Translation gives CASSLWTGQRNTEAFF.

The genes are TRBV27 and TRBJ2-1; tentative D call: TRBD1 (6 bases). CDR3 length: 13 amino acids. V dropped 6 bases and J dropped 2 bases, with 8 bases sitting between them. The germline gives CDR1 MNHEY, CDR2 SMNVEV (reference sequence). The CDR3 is CASRTGPYNEQFF. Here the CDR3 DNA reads TGTGCCAGCAGGACAGGCCCCTACAATGAGCAGTTCTTC.

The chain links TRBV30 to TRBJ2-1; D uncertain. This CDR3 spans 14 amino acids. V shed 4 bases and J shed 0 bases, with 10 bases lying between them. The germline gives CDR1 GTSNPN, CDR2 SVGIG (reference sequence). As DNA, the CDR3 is TGTGCCTGGACCCCCCTCAGCTCCTACAATGAGCAGTTCTTC. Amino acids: CAWTPLSSYNEQFF.

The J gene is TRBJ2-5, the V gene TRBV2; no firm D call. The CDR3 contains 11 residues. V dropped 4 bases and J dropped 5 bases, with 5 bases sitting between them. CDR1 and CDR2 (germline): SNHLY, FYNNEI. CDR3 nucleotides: TGTGCCAGCAGTGGCTATGAGACCCAGTACTTC. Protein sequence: CASSGYETQYF. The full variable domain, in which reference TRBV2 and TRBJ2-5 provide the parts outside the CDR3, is EPEVTQTPSHQVTQMGQEVILRCVPISNHLYFYWYRQILGQKVEFLVSFYNNEISEKSEIFDDQFSVERPDGSNFTLKIRSTKLEDSAMYFCASSGYETQYFGPGTRLLVL.

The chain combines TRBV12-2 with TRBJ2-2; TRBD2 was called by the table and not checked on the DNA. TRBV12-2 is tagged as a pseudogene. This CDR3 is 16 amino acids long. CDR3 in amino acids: CASRLAHDLNTGELFF. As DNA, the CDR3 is TGTGCAAGTCGCTTAGCCCACGACTTGAACACCGGGGAGCTGTTTTTT.

The CDR3 sequence is CSVNRGAGGPYEQYF. CDR3 nucleotides: TGCAGCGTTAACCGAGGAGCGGGAGGGCCCTACGAGCAGTACTTC. The rearrangement uses TRBV29-1 and TRBJ2-7; 10 bases fit TRBD2. Germline assignment: CDR1 SQVTM and CDR2 ANQGSEA. The CDR3 sequence is 15 residues long. V was pared by 5 bases and J by 2 bases, with 9 bases of the junction left unmatched.

The CDR3: CASSWQGSTEAFF. CDR3 nucleotides: TGCGCCAGCAGCTGGCAGGGGAGCACTGAAGCTTTCTTT. The chain joins TRBV5-1 to TRBJ1-1; possibly TRBD1 for D (6 bases). CDR3 length: 13 residues. Germline V gene lookup returns CDR1 SGHRS and CDR2 YFSETQ. The V end lost 3 bases, the J end lost 4 bases, and 10 bases lay between the germline ends.

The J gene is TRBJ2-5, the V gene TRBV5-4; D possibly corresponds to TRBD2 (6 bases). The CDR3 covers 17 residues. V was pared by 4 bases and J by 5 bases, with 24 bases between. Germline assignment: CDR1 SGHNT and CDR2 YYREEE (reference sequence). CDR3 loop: CASSRNGAGRQGETQYF. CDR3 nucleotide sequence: TGTGCCAGCAGCAGAAATGGCGCTGGGAGGCAGGGCGAGACCCAGTACTTC.

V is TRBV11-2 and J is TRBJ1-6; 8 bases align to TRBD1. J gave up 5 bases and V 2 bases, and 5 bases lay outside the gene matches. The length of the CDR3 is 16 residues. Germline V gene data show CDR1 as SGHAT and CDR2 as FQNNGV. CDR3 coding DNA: TGTGCCAGCAGCTTAAGGACAGGGTGGGATAATTCACCCCTCCACTTT. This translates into CASSLRTGWDNSPLHF.

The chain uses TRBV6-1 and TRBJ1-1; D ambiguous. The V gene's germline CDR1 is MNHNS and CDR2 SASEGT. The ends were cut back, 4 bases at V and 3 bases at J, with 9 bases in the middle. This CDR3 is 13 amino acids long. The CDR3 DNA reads TGTGCCAGCAGTGTTAACAGAGACACTGAAGCTTTCTTT. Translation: CASSVNRDTEAFF.

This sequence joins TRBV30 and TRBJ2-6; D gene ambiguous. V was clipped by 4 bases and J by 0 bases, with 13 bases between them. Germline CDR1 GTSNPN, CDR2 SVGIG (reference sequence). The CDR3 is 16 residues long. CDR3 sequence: CAWNRVIASGANVLTF. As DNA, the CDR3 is TGTGCCTGGAACCGGGTTATAGCCTCTGGGGCCAACGTCCTGACTTTC.